The 20 T cell receptor beta chains below come from one sample, sequenced in a study of vaccination and CD4 T cells after COVID-19 (dated by TCRdb to 2022 to 2024). Their antigen targets remain unknown. Libraries were built with PCR. The run used an Illumina iSeq 100. DNA from cultured CD4+ T cells was subjected to TCR sequencing with the Oncomine TCR Beta short-read assay at the Johns Hopkins FTIC core. TCRdb redid the processing of the public reads, applying fastp at Q25 and MiXCR, and retained in-frame beta chains. Each CDR3 protein gets just one entry, which takes the most common genes and DNA from the rows behind it. The sample yields about 19,000 distinct CDR3 sequences; under 30% were counted once. The ten largest clonotypes hold 7.5% to 8% of the sample. The label giving this sample's treatment or condition can be read as: roughly ten-day PBMC culture with coronavirus spike peptide pools or control peptides (ViraFEST assay).

The specimen sequenced was cultured CD4+ T cells from blood. The source of these receptors is a human donor with COVID-19.

The sample holds a few counts of this clonotype. The chain recombines TRBV27 with TRBJ2-3; D remains unclear. With 2 bases removed from V and 2 bases from J, the gap between germline ends came to 5 bases. The CDR3 totals 13 residues. Germline V lookup: CDR1 MNHEY, CDR2 SMNVEV (reference sequence). CDR3 sequence (DNA): TGTGCCAGCAGTTTAGGGTCCACAGATACGCAGTATTTT. Its translation is CASSLGSTDTQYF.

This clonotype has only a few counts. This rearrangement joins TRBV20-1 to TRBJ2-3; 12 nucleotides align to TRBD2. The ends lost 0 bases at V and 10 bases at J; junction bases unmatched: 20. The CDR3 has 19 residues. Per the germline V gene, CDR1 is DFQATT and CDR2 is SNEGSKA (reference sequence). CDR3 bases: TGCAGTGCTAGAGATCAAGGTGGGGTCGGGACTAGCGGGTCCGATGCGCAGTATTTT. Its translation: CSARDQGGVGTSGSDAQYF.

The chain joins TRBV5-1 to TRBJ2-3; possible D gene TRBD1, 6 bases. The CDR3 has 14 residues. Trimming cost V 4 bases and J 3 bases, with 12 bases left between them. Germline V gives CDR1 SGHRS, CDR2 YFSETQ. The CDR3 DNA is TGCGCCAGCAGCCCGGGACAAGCAACAGATACGCAGTATTTT. Its translation: CASSPGQATDTQYF.

This clonotype was found a few times. The gene calls are TRBV20-1 and TRBJ2-5; a possible D gene is TRBD2 (6 bases). The CDR3 is 15 amino acids. CDR1 DFQATT and CDR2 SNEGSKA come from the germline V gene (reference sequence). Trimming stripped 4 bases from V and 2 bases from J, with 17 bases between. In nucleotides, the CDR3 is TGCAGTGCTACACGGGGGTCCCCCCAACAAGAGACCCAGTACTTC. Its translation: CSATRGSPQQETQYF.

This clonotype is medium-sized. The chain recombines TRBV20-1 with TRBJ1-5; weak D call: TRBD1 (6 bases). CDR3 length: 15 amino acids. The V gene lost 5 bases and the J gene lost 1 base, with 15 bases spanning the gap. CDR1 is DFQATT, CDR2 SNEGSKA, per germline (reference sequence). The CDR3 bases are TGCAGTGCTCTTCCGATTACAGGGAGCAATCAGCCCCAGCATTTT. This encodes CSALPITGSNQPQHF.

Concerning this clonotype: A read error may account for a junction end that differs from germline. This CDR3 is CASSPPGQGAGYTQYF. In DNA, the CDR3 is TGTGCCAGCTCCCCACCGGGACAGGGGGCTGGGTATACGCAGTATTTT. The chain links TRBV18 to TRBJ2-3; 12 nucleotides align to TRBD1. CDR1 KGHSH and CDR2 LQKENI come from the germline V gene. The CDR3 covers 16 residues.

This clonotype came up a few times. This sequence joins TRBV11-3 and TRBJ1-3, with TRBD1 matching over 7 bases. The junction had 13 bases not matched to a gene; V was cut back by 4 bases and J by 4 bases. This CDR3 region has 17 residues. Germline CDR1 reads SGHNT; CDR2 reads YENEEA. CDR3 nucleotides: TGTGCCAGCAGCTCTCTGGACAGGTGGAAAGGAGGAAACACCATATATTTT. Translating it yields CASSSLDRWKGGNTIYF.

The chain employs TRBV5-6 and TRBJ2-6; perhaps D is TRBD1 or TRBD2 (6 bases each). The V end was cut by 4 bases, the J end by 14 bases, with 19 bases between. Per the germline V gene, CDR1 is SGHDT and CDR2 is YYEEEE. The CDR3 consists of 14 residues. The CDR3 loop reads CASSPGAGDFFLTF. The CDR3 DNA follows: TGTGCCAGCAGCCCTGGGGCAGGGGACTTTTTCCTGACTTTC.

The rearrangement links TRBV19 to TRBJ1-2; a weak D match, TRBD1 (5 bases). There are 15 residues in the CDR3. CDR1 and CDR2 (germline): LNHDA, SQIVND (reference sequence). The V end was cut by 3 bases, the J end by 7 bases, with 18 bases between. CDR3 loop: CASSIPGPAFIGYTF. In DNA, the CDR3 is TGTGCCAGTAGTATTCCGGGACCGGCATTTATTGGCTACACCTTC.

This clonotype was seen a few times. V and J are TRBV11-2 and TRBJ2-5; a weak D match, TRBD2 (7 bases). V was shortened by 5 bases and J by 5 bases, with 21 bases between the two germline ends. CDR3 length: 16 residues. CDR1 and CDR2 (germline): SGHAT, FQNNGV. DNA of the CDR3: TGTGCCAGCAGCCCTTGGCGCCGGGGGGCAGGGGAGACCCAGTACTTC. This sequence encodes CASSPWRRGAGETQYF.

This clonotype was counted a few times. The rearrangement links TRBV19 to TRBJ2-2; possibly TRBD2 for D (6 bases). The germline V and J ends were trimmed by 2 bases and 1 base, with 8 bases remaining between them. This CDR3 region has 15 residues. Germline V CDR1 and CDR2: LNHDA, SQIVND (reference sequence). The CDR3 loop is CASSIKAGNTGELFF. The CDR3 DNA is TGTGCCAGTAGTATAAAAGCGGGGAACACCGGGGAGCTGTTTTTT.

A remark on this clonotype: Germline is not matched at one junction end, which may reflect a read error. The chain is built from TRBV7-7 and TRBJ2-1; 8 nucleotides line up with TRBD2. The V gene's germline CDR1 is SSHAT and CDR2 FNYEAQ (reference sequence). The CDR3 totals 16 residues. DNA of the CDR3: TGTGCTAGCAGTTCATACGGTTCGGGGGGGTCCAATGAGCAGTTCTTC. It yields the protein CASSSYGSGGSNEQFF.

The chain is built from TRBV19 and TRBJ2-1; perhaps D is TRBD1 or TRBD2 (5 bases each). This CDR3 is built from 16 residues. Germline CDR1 is LNHDA and CDR2 is SQIVND (reference sequence). Between the trimmed V and J ends, which lost 5 bases and 2 bases, there was a span of 16 bases. CDR3 sequence (DNA): TGTGCCAGTAGTGCCCGTGGGGGTAGCACCTACAATGAGCAGTTCTTC. Protein: CASSARGGSTYNEQFF.

The chain couples TRBV7-9 to TRBJ1-4, with 7 bases matching TRBD1. Germline V CDR1 and CDR2: SEHNR, FQNEAQ (reference sequence). The V and J ends lost 3 bases and 8 bases, in that order; junction bases with no gene match: 9. The CDR3 covers 15 residues. CDR3 amino acids: CASSFSAGGREKLFF. In DNA form, the CDR3 reads TGTGCCAGCAGCTTTTCGGCAGGGGGGCGGGAAAAACTGTTTTTT.

V and J are TRBV12-3 or TRBV12-4 and TRBJ2-3; TRBD1 agrees at 9 bases. V dropped 7 bases and J dropped 4; count of bases not matched to a gene: 9. The CDR3 loop spans 15 amino acids. In nucleotides, the CDR3 is TGTGCCAGCACCACCGGACAGGGGTTGCCAGATACGCAGTATTTT. Its translation: CASTTGQGLPDTQYF.

This clonotype appeared a few times. V usage is TRBV7-6 and J usage is TRBJ2-3; D may match TRBD1 or TRBD2 (5 bases each). Germline CDR1 reads SGHVS; CDR2 reads FNYEAQ. CDR3 size: 14 residues. Trimming took 5 bases from V and 1 from J, leaving 10 bases between them. The CDR3 here is CASSLGAGTDTQYF. CDR3 nucleotide sequence: TGTGCCAGCAGCCTCGGGGCCGGCACAGATACGCAGTATTTT.

In DNA form, the CDR3 reads TGTGCCAGCAGCGCCCCCCCGGGCAGGGATCCCGGGGAGCTGTTTTTT. This codes for CASSAPPGRDPGELFF. V gene TRBV7-9 combines with J gene TRBJ2-2; TRBD1 might be the D (5 bases). V lost 5 bases to trimming and J lost 6 bases, with 19 bases between them. The CDR3 has 16 amino acids. The germline V gene has CDR1 SEHNR and CDR2 FQNEAQ (reference sequence).

This sequence joins TRBV5-4 and TRBJ2-7; 10 nucleotides match TRBD1. This CDR3 contains 15 residues. Trimming cost V 4 bases and J 4 bases; bases outside gene matches: 8. Germline V CDR1 and CDR2: SGHNT, YYREEE (reference sequence). The CDR3 DNA sequence: TGTGCCAGCAGCCCGACAGGGGGCGCAGGTTACGAGCAGTACTTC. It encodes CASSPTGGAGYEQYF.

As concerns this clonotype: Sequence at one end of the junction differs from germline and may be a read error. The CDR3 loop reads CASSLVGTGFGATEAFF. The DNA for the CDR3 is TGTGCCAGCAGCTTGGTTGGGACGGGCTTTGGAGCGACTGAAGCTTTCTTT. This chain joins TRBV5-3 and TRBJ1-1; TRBD1 is a possible D gene (5 bases). TRBV5-3 is labeled an ORF, and its function is uncertain. The CDR3 spans 17 residues.

The gene calls are TRBV2 and TRBJ2-2; D is possibly TRBD2 (7 bases). The germline CDR1 and CDR2 sequences are SNHLY and FYNNEI. There are 12 residues in the CDR3. The V end lost 8 bases, the J end lost 6 bases, and 10 bases lay between the germline ends. CDR3 in amino acids: CASGGASGELFF. DNA for the CDR3: TGTGCCAGCGGGGGGGCCTCCGGGGAGCTGTTTTTT.